This TCR beta chain originates from a study of human T cells and chemical hapten exposure. Across the whole study: Small differences in pooled library volume mainly drove the variation in TCR yields per sample.

V was cut by 5 bases and J by 1 base, with 5 bases left in between. The CDR3 is 12 amino acids. Germline CDR1 and CDR2: LNHDA and SQIVND (reference sequence). At least ten counts were recorded for this clonotype. It was unfractionated whole blood from which total RNA was extracted. TCRdb independently ran MiXCR on the 5' RACE reads; one entry per CDR3 protein. The sample consists of about 81,000 distinct CDR3 sequences, roughly 8.4% of them appearing once. This sequence joins TRBV19 and TRBJ2-5, with D hard to call. The receptor was isolated from a male donor in good health. The DNA for the CDR3 is TGTGCCAGTAGTGCGGCCCAAGAGACCCAGTACTTC. It codes for CASSAAQETQYF.